The 6 T cell receptor beta chains reported below all come from one sample, sequenced in a study of T cells in narcolepsy. TCRdb's copy holds only in-frame clones and misses some; the assay was immunoSEQ multiplex PCR. The repertoire includes approximately 26,000 clones, roughly 86% of them detected once, and more than 1% sits in the top ten. Sequenced material: memory (CD45RA-) CD4+ T cells from blood. These receptors came from a human donor in good health.

This sequence joins TRBV4-2 and TRBJ2-1; no firm D call. V was trimmed by 2 bases and J by 3 bases, leaving 11 bases between them. Germline assignment: CDR1 LGHNA and CDR2 YNFKEQ. The CDR3 is 15 amino acids. CDR3 sequence reads: CASSQPTLDYNEQFF. CDR3 coding DNA: TGTGCCAGCAGCCAACCTACCCTCGACTACAATGAGCAGTTCTTC.

The chain links TRBV25-1 to TRBJ1-4; no clear D. V was shortened by 3 bases and J by 3 bases, with 11 bases between the two germline ends. Germline V gene sequence: CDR1 MGHDK, CDR2 SYGVNS. This CDR3 has 15 residues. CDR3 protein: CASSDPRMANEKLFF. CDR3 sequence (DNA): TGTGCCAGCAGTGACCCCCGGATGGCTAATGAAAAACTGTTTTTT.

In DNA, the CDR3 is TGTGCCAGCAGTCCGGGGGGACTTTACACCGGGGAGCTGTTTTTT. Translated: CASSPGGLYTGELFF. The rearrangement joins TRBV7-2 to TRBJ2-2; 7 bases fit TRBD2. CDR1 and CDR2 from the germline V gene are SGHTA and FQGNSA. The CDR3 has 15 amino acids. V lost 6 bases and J lost 3; bases outside the gene matches: 7.

CDR3 sequence reads: CASSQGTSATPGVVTDTQYF. DNA of the CDR3: TGTGCCAGCAGCCAAGGTACTAGCGCGACCCCTGGGGTTGTAACAGATACGCAGTATTTT. This sequence joins TRBV4-2 and TRBJ2-3; 7 bases fit TRBD2. J lost 3 bases, V lost 1 base, and 19 bases had no gene match. The CDR3 contains 20 residues. CDR1 is LGHNA and CDR2 is YNFKEQ in the germline V gene.

V is TRBV7-2 and J is TRBJ2-4, with a weak D call TRBD1 (5 bases). Trimming cost V 4 bases and J 12 bases, with 13 bases left between them. CDR1 is SGHTA, CDR2 FQGNSA, per germline. CDR3 length equals 12 residues. Here the CDR3 reads CASSSPEGAQYF. For the CDR3, the DNA is TGTGCCAGCAGCTCGCCCGAAGGGGCTCAGTACTTC.

The V call is TRBV11-3, the J call TRBJ1-1, with D possibly being TRBD1 (5 bases). This CDR3 comprises 13 residues. V was pared by 5 bases and J by 1 base, with 8 bases between. Germline CDR1 SGHNT, CDR2 YENEEA. This chain's CDR3 is CASSHQGNTEAFF. CDR3 nucleotides: TGTGCCAGCAGCCATCAGGGGAACACTGAAGCTTTCTTT.